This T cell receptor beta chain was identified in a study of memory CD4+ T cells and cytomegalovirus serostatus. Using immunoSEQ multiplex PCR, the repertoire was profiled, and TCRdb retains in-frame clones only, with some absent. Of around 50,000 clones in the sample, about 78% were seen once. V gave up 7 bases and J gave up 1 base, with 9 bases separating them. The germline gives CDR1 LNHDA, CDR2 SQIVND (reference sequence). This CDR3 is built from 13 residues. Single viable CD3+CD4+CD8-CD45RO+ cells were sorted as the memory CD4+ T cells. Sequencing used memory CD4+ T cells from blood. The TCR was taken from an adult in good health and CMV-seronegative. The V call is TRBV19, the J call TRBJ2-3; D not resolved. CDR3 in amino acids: CASTARRTDTQYF. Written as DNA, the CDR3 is TGTGCCAGTACGGCGCGGCGCACAGATACGCAGTATTTT.